This T cell receptor (beta chain) was captured by sequencing in a study of CD8+ T cells in alopecia areata. Study-wide context: Treated patients were given oral tofacitinib, which was dosed at 5 to 10 mg twice daily. Severity among treated patients was scored by the percentage of scalp area affected.

This clone was detected only a few times. The antigen remains unidentified. Germline loops: CDR1 MDHEN, CDR2 SYDVKM. The CDR3 is 11 residues long. V was pared by 6 bases and J by 7 bases, with 7 bases between. Described treatment: oral pan-JAK inhibitor, 5-10 mg twice daily. Lesional scalp punch biopsies and peripheral blood were collected from alopecia areata patients. Following extraction, RNA underwent reverse transcription to cDNA, which served as the sequencing template. The table came from immunoSEQ multiplex PCR; TCRdb's copy has only in-frame clones and leaves some out. The repertoire holds about 210,000 clones, 50% to 70% seen once, with roughly 1.6% in the top ten. Whole-study results and caveats: Many expanded lesional clones stayed in scalp and blood while on tofacitinib.

The specimen was CD4+ T cells sorted from blood, collected at week 4, from a patient treated with tofacitinib. The TCR originated in a human donor with alopecia areata. The J gene is TRBJ2-4, the V gene TRBV28; D remains ambiguous. The CDR3 DNA follows: TGTGCCAGCAGCCCCGCGAACATTCAGTACTTC. Translation gives CASSPANIQYF.